Listed here are 8 T cell receptor beta chains from one sample, sequenced in a study of blood T cell repertoires in COVID-19. Assay: immunoSEQ multiplex PCR; the TCRdb copy retains only in-frame clones and omits some. The data show 90,000 or so clones, 90% seen once. The sample consisted of peripheral blood. The receptors here all came from a woman of 80 years or more with active or convalescent COVID-19.

V usage is TRBV28 and J usage is TRBJ2-5; 8 nucleotides align to TRBD2. The CDR3 is 16 amino acids. Per germline, CDR1 MDHEN and CDR2 SYDVKM. The V and J ends lost 3 bases and 4 bases, in that order; junction bases with no gene match: 10. The CDR3 here is CASSFLGLEGGETQYF. The CDR3 region has the DNA TGTGCCAGCAGTTTTTTGGGACTAGAGGGCGGAGAGACCCAGTACTTC.

The genes are TRBV7-6 and TRBJ1-1; D possibly corresponds to TRBD1 (5 bases). Germline assignment: CDR1 SGHVS and CDR2 FNYEAQ. The CDR3 totals 13 residues. V was clipped by 1 base and J by 3 bases, with 6 bases between them. The CDR3 region has the DNA TGTGCCAGCAGCTTAGAAGGGGACACTGAAGCTTTCTTT. It codes for CASSLEGDTEAFF. The whole variable domain, filled in from reference TRBV7-6 and TRBJ1-1, reads GAGVSQSPRYKVTKRGQDVALRCDPISGHVSLYWYRQALGQGPEFLTYFNYEAQQDKSGLPNDRFSAERPEGSISTLTIQRTEQRDSAMYRCASSLEGDTEAFFGQGTRLTVV.

The chain links TRBV19 to TRBJ1-5, with TRBD1 matching over 8 bases. The CDR3 runs 16 residues. The germline gives CDR1 LNHDA, CDR2 SQIVND (reference sequence). The junction had 16 bases not matched to a gene; V was cut back by 6 bases and J by 9 bases. DNA for the CDR3: TGTGCCAGTAGAACCGGGACAGGACCCCTTTCTCTGCCCCAGCATTTT. This sequence encodes CASRTGTGPLSLPQHF.

This chain uses TRBV9 with TRBJ1-3; the D gene is possibly TRBD1 (5 bases). Germline loops: CDR1 SGDLS, CDR2 YYNGEE. The CDR3 has 18 residues. Trimming pared 0 bases from V and 0 bases from J, leaving 16 bases between. The CDR3 protein is CASSVGVAGSSSGNTIYF. In DNA, the CDR3 is TGTGCCAGCAGCGTAGGGGTCGCAGGGTCCTCCTCTGGAAACACCATATATTTT.

This chain uses TRBV18 with TRBJ1-2; D perhaps matches TRBD1 (5 bases). This CDR3 has 15 amino acids. Germline loops: CDR1 KGHSH, CDR2 LQKENI. Trimming took 3 bases from V and 2 from J, leaving 13 bases between them. The CDR3 DNA reads TGTGCCAGCTCACCCCGCGGGACGGGAAACTATGGCTACACCTTC. This codes for CASSPRGTGNYGYTF. The entire variable domain, with the rest obtained from reference TRBV18 and TRBJ1-2, is as follows: NAGVMQNPRHLVRRRGQEARLRCSPMKGHSHVYWYRQLPEEGLKFMVYLQKENIIDESGMPKERFSAEFPKEGPSILRIQQVVRGDSAAYFCASSPRGTGNYGYTFGSGTRLTVV.

This chain uses TRBV7-9 with TRBJ2-1, with unresolved D. The germline gives CDR1 SEHNR, CDR2 FQNEAQ (reference sequence). The CDR3 has 15 amino acids. The V end lost 1 base, the J end lost 2 bases, and 9 bases lay between the germline ends. The CDR3 nucleotides read TGTGCCAGCAGCTTAGGGTTAGGAGCCTACAATGAGCAGTTCTTC. Translating gives CASSLGLGAYNEQFF. Full variable domain (rest looked up from reference TRBV7-9 and TRBJ2-1): DTGVSQNPRHKITKRGQNVTFRCDPISEHNRLYWYRQTLGQGPEFLTYFQNEAQLEKSRLLSDRFSAERPKGSFSTLEIQRTEQGDSAMYLCASSLGLGAYNEQFFGPGTRLTVL.

The chain couples TRBV18 to TRBJ2-7; maybe TRBD2 (6 bases). Deletions cut 3 bases from V and 12 bases from J, with 18 bases between. The CDR3 sequence is 13 residues long. The germline CDR1 and CDR2 sequences are KGHSH and LQKENI. CDR3 residues: CASSPEQDYGRYF. DNA for the CDR3: TGTGCCAGCTCACCGGAGCAGGACTACGGCCGGTACTTC.

This clone was counted once. This rearrangement joins TRBV7-2 to TRBJ1-2; the D is unclear. Germline CDR1 reads SGHTA; CDR2 reads FQGNSA. The length of the CDR3 is 16 residues. V gave up 1 base and J gave up 6 bases, with 18 bases separating them. Here the CDR3 DNA reads TGTGCCAGCAGCTTAGAGATGTGGGGAGGTAAAGATGGCTACACCTTC. Translated: CASSLEMWGGKDGYTF.